Each of the 30 T cell receptor beta chains below was sequenced from the same sample in a study of cytomegalovirus exposure and HLA in healthy donors. The PCR contained 60 Vbeta and 13 Jbeta primers. Here immunoSEQ multiplex PCR was the method, and the copy in TCRdb shows in-frame clones only, minus some. The sample has around 200,000 clones; 82% are singletons. Sequencing used PBMCs. The receptors here all came from a middle-aged man in good health and CMV-seropositive.

For this clone: At one boundary the junction diverges from the germline segment, which might be a read error. The chain combines TRBV14 with TRBJ2-7; TRBD2 matches 13 bases. The CDR3 is made up of 13 amino acids. In germline, CDR1 is SGHDN, CDR2 FVKESK. CDR3 sequence: CASSQELAGGPNF. The CDR3 region has the DNA TGTGCCAGCAGCCAAGAACTAGCGGGAGGGCCAAACTTC.

V is TRBV5-1 and J is TRBJ1-1; 9 bases agree with TRBD1. V lost 6 bases to trimming and J lost 5 bases; unmatched junction nucleotides: 8. CDR3 length: 14 residues. Looked up from germline, CDR1 is SGHRS and CDR2 is YFSETQ. DNA for the CDR3: TGCGCCAGCAAGATTCAACAGGGGGCAACTGAAGCTTTCTTT. Translated: CASKIQQGATEAFF.

The gene calls are TRBV18 and TRBJ1-2; D may be TRBD1 (5 bases). Between the trimmed V and J ends, which lost 5 bases and 3 bases, there was a span of 13 bases. The CDR3 length is 14 residues. Germline values: CDR1 KGHSH, CDR2 LQKENI. CDR3 sequence reads: CASSTTTVDYGYTF. Written as DNA, the CDR3 is TGTGCCAGCTCAACGACGACAGTTGACTATGGCTACACCTTC.

As DNA, the CDR3 is TGTGCCAGTGCCTCGGGACAGGGGCCAAACTATGGCTACACCTTC. Protein: CASASGQGPNYGYTF. The rearrangement uses TRBV19 and TRBJ1-2, with 10 bases aligning to TRBD1. The CDR3 covers 15 residues. The trim removed 8 bases at V and 2 bases at J, leaving 8 bases unmatched. Per germline, CDR1 LNHDA and CDR2 SQIVND (reference sequence). Drawing the rest from reference TRBV19 and TRBJ1-2, the complete variable domain is DGGITQSPKYLFRKEGQNVTLSCEQNLNHDAMYWYRQDPGQGLRLIYYSQIVNDFQKGDIAEGYSVSREKKESFPLTVTSAQKNPTAFYLCASASGQGPNYGYTFGSGTRLTVV.

The genes are TRBV6-1 and TRBJ2-7; weak D call: TRBD2 (6 bases). The V end lost 6 bases, the J end lost 3 bases, and 12 bases lay between the germline ends. CDR3 size: 13 residues. Per the germline V gene, CDR1 is MNHNS and CDR2 is SASEGT. Written as DNA, the CDR3 is TGTGCCAGCAGGGGAAGGGAGGTCTACGAGCAGTACGTC. It codes for CASRGREVYEQYV.

V is TRBV19 and J is TRBJ2-1; 10 bases fit TRBD2. The CDR3 sequence is 17 residues long. Germline loops: CDR1 LNHDA, CDR2 SQIVND (reference sequence). V shed 7 bases and J 7 bases; nucleotides not matched to a gene: 16. In nucleotides, the CDR3 is TGTGCCAGTAATGCGATGGCGGCGGGACTAGCGTGGAATGAGCAGTTCTTC. It encodes CASNAMAAGLAWNEQFF.

The rearrangement joins TRBV10-1 to TRBJ1-1; D is possibly TRBD1 (5 bases). V was shortened by 0 bases and J by 5 bases, with 19 bases between the two germline ends. CDR3 length equals 17 residues. The germline V gene encodes CDR1 WNHNN and CDR2 SYGVQD (reference sequence). The CDR3 coding sequence is TGCGCCAGCAGTGAGTCGAATCGTCCCGGGAGGGGAACTGAAGCTTTCTTT. Its protein is CASSESNRPGRGTEAFF.

The V gene is TRBV6-1, the J gene TRBJ2-1, with unresolved D. Germline V CDR1 and CDR2: MNHNS, SASEGT. This CDR3 is 12 amino acids long. V lost 1 base and J lost 8, with 6 bases in between. The CDR3 DNA sequence: TGTGCCAGCAGTGAAGTCCAGTATGAGCAGTTCTTC. It is translated as CASSEVQYEQFF.

CDR3 DNA: TGTGCCACCAGCAGAGAGAGGACTAACGTCGGGGAGCTGTTTTTT. Protein sequence: CATSRERTNVGELFF. The V and J genes are TRBV15 and TRBJ2-2; possibly TRBD2 for D (6 bases). CDR1 LNHNV and CDR2 YYDKDF come from the germline V gene (reference sequence). The CDR3 is 15 amino acids. The germline V and J ends were trimmed by 0 bases and 7 bases, with 12 bases remaining between them.

The genes are TRBV2 and TRBJ1-5; 9 positions agree with TRBD1. The length of the CDR3 is 13 residues. Germline V CDR1 and CDR2: SNHLY, FYNNEI. The J segment lost 6 bases and the V segment lost 6 bases, leaving 3 bases of the junction unmatched. CDR3 protein: CASRGQGPQPQHF. The CDR3 DNA reads TGTGCCAGCAGGGGACAGGGACCTCAGCCCCAGCATTTT. Using reference TRBV2 and TRBJ1-5 for the parts outside the CDR3, the full variable domain is EPEVTQTPSHQVTQMGQEVILRCVPISNHLYFYWYRQILGQKVEFLVSFYNNEISEKSEIFDDQFSVERPDGSNFTLKIRSTKLEDSAMYFCASRGQGPQPQHFGDGTRLSIL.

The chain links TRBV29-1 to TRBJ2-1, with D possibly matching TRBD2 (5 bases). The CDR3 totals 13 residues. V gave up 1 base and J gave up 3 bases, with 7 bases separating them. CDR1 is SQVTM, CDR2 ANQGSEA, per germline. The CDR3 spells CSVEGRYYNEQFF. The CDR3 nucleotides are TGCAGCGTTGAAGGGAGGTACTACAATGAGCAGTTCTTC.

This sequence joins TRBV5-8 and TRBJ2-3; the match to TRBD1 covers 7 bases. J lost 0 bases, V lost 4 bases, and 8 bases had no gene match. Germline V gives CDR1 SGHTS, CDR2 YDEGEE. The CDR3 is made up of 16 amino acids. The CDR3 DNA follows: TGTGCCAGCAGCCAAGGCCAGGGGGTTAGCACAGATACGCAGTATTTT. This encodes CASSQGQGVSTDTQYF.

The V gene is TRBV21-1, the J gene TRBJ2-5; the listed D gene, TRBD1, was not tested against the DNA. TRBV21-1 is recorded as a pseudogene. The CDR3 sequence is 15 residues long. The CDR3 DNA reads as TGTGCCAGCAGCAAAGGACAGGGAGTCCAAGAGACCCAGTACTTC. Translation gives CASSKGQGVQETQYF.

This chain connects TRBV29-1 to TRBJ1-1, with D unresolved. This CDR3 contains 11 residues. Trimming stripped 5 bases from V and 4 bases from J, with 8 bases between. Germline values: CDR1 SQVTM, CDR2 ANQGSEA. The CDR3 loop reads CSVRGLTEAFF. Written as DNA, the CDR3 is TGCAGCGTTCGAGGGCTCACTGAAGCTTTCTTT.

The chain is built from TRBV28 and TRBJ1-2; D is perhaps TRBD1 (6 bases). Germline loops: CDR1 MDHEN, CDR2 SYDVKM. The V and J ends lost 3 bases and 7 bases respectively, with 21 bases between them. CDR3 length: 16 residues. Here the CDR3 DNA reads TGTGCCAGCAGTTTCGGACAGTATCGCAGTCCAGGTGGCTACACCTTC. This encodes CASSFGQYRSPGGYTF.

The chain joins TRBV6-6 to TRBJ2-5; no clear D. Germline V lookup: CDR1 MNHNY, CDR2 SVGAGI (reference sequence). The CDR3 extends over 11 amino acids. The ends were cut back, 4 bases at V and 4 bases at J, with 4 bases in the middle. The CDR3 loop is CASSSSETQYF. In DNA, the CDR3 is TGTGCCAGCAGTTCTTCAGAGACCCAGTACTTC.

V and J are TRBV5-4 and TRBJ2-3; D might be TRBD2 (5 bases). Trimming shortened V by 0 bases and J by 1 base, and 18 bases separated the two germline ends. CDR3 length: 18 amino acids. Germline-derived CDR1 and CDR2 are SGHNT and YYREEE (reference sequence). This CDR3 is CASSLATVAPRRTDTQYF. CDR3 coding DNA: TGTGCCAGCAGCTTGGCGACGGTAGCGCCGCGGCGCACAGATACGCAGTATTTT.

V is TRBV4-1 and J is TRBJ1-4; D is unclear. Looked up from germline, CDR1 is MGHRA and CDR2 is YSYEKL. V gave up 3 bases and J gave up 0 bases, with 8 bases separating them. The CDR3 has 15 residues. CDR3: CASSQLYTTNEKLFF. CDR3 sequence (DNA): TGCGCCAGCAGCCAGTTATATACAACTAATGAAAAACTGTTTTTT.

This sequence joins TRBV6-5 and TRBJ2-7, with 7 bases lining up with TRBD2. The CDR3 covers 15 residues. Germline CDR1 MNHEY, CDR2 SVGAGI. J gave up 1 base and V 4 bases, and 7 bases lay outside the gene matches. The CDR3 DNA reads as TGTGCCAGCAGTTTACAGCGGGGAAGATCCTACGAGCAGTACGTC. Amino acids: CASSLQRGRSYEQYV.

The V and J genes are TRBV7-9 and TRBJ1-1, with D tentatively TRBD1 (6 bases). The V and J ends lost 5 bases and 5 bases respectively, with 12 bases between them. The length of the CDR3 is 13 residues. Germline CDR1 and CDR2: SEHNR and FQNEAQ (reference sequence). CDR3 in DNA: TGTGCCAGCAGCACGTCAGGGGAAACTGAAGCTTTCTTT. Translating it yields CASSTSGETEAFF.

DNA of the CDR3: TGTGCCAGCAGTTTATCGCGGAACAATGAGCAGTTCTTC. Protein product: CASSLSRNNEQFF. The chain uses TRBV27 and TRBJ2-1; D not resolved. Per germline, CDR1 MNHEY and CDR2 SMNVEV (reference sequence). This CDR3 spans 13 amino acids. V gave up 0 bases and J gave up 5 bases, with 5 bases separating them.

Details on this clone: A read error may account for a junction end that differs from germline. V usage is TRBV5-1 and J usage is TRBJ2-1; the match to TRBD2 covers 7 bases. Germline V gene lookup returns CDR1 SGHRS and CDR2 YFSETQ. CDR3 length equals 19 residues. CDR3 amino acids: CAGSFSASGSVGTYNEQFF. The CDR3, as DNA: TGCGCCGGCAGCTTTAGTGCTAGCGGATCGGTCGGGACCTACAATGAGCAGTTCTTC.

In this sample, this clone turned up once. This sequence joins TRBV5-4 and TRBJ2-2, with D tentatively TRBD1 (5 bases). The germline V gene encodes CDR1 SGHNT and CDR2 YYREEE (reference sequence). The CDR3 consists of 17 residues. Trimming stripped 1 base from V and 0 bases from J, with 13 bases between. The CDR3 region is CASSLKVQGPNTGELFF. The DNA of the CDR3 is TGTGCCAGCAGCTTGAAGGTCCAGGGCCCGAACACCGGGGAGCTGTTTTTT.

This chain joins TRBV27 and TRBJ2-2; 7 nucleotides match TRBD2. Germline V gene data show CDR1 as MNHEY and CDR2 as SMNVEV (reference sequence). J lost 7 bases, V lost 5 bases, and 4 bases had no gene match. The CDR3 extends over 13 amino acids. The CDR3 here is CASSTSVYGELFF. The CDR3 DNA is TGTGCCAGCAGTACTAGCGTTTACGGGGAGCTGTTTTTT.

The gene calls are TRBV6-5 and TRBJ1-2; possibly TRBD1 for D (5 bases). This CDR3 has 15 residues. Trimming took off 2 bases at V and 8 bases at J, with 18 bases between the two ends. Germline V gives CDR1 MNHEY, CDR2 SVGAGI. This CDR3 is CASSYRDRQGAGYTF. In nucleotides, the CDR3 is TGTGCCAGCAGTTACAGAGATCGGCAGGGTGCGGGCTACACCTTC.

V and J are TRBV2 and TRBJ2-7; D possibly corresponds to TRBD1 (5 bases). V was pared by 2 bases and J by 5 bases, with 19 bases between. The CDR3 extends over 16 amino acids. Per germline, CDR1 SNHLY and CDR2 FYNNEI. CDR3 amino acids: CASSETAGPSLDEQYF. Here the CDR3 DNA reads TGTGCCAGCAGTGAAACGGCAGGGCCCTCCTTGGACGAGCAGTACTTC.

The chain is built from TRBV10-3 and TRBJ2-3; 8 bases line up with TRBD2. Germline V gene data show CDR1 as ENHRY and CDR2 as SYGVKD. V trimming: 5 bases; J trimming: 2 bases; junction bases outside the gene matches: 6. There are 15 residues in the CDR3. CDR3: CAISPRAGDTDTQYF. Written as DNA, the CDR3 is TGTGCCATCAGTCCTCGAGCGGGAGACACAGATACGCAGTATTTT.

The chain combines TRBV30 with TRBJ1-4; 8 nucleotides match TRBD1. CDR3 length: 13 amino acids. Per germline, CDR1 GTSNPN and CDR2 SVGIG (reference sequence). With 5 bases clipped from V and 7 bases from J, the junction kept 6 bases outside the gene matches. The CDR3 coding sequence is TGTGCCTGGGAACAGGGGGTTCGTGAAAAACTGTTTTTT. Amino acids: CAWEQGVREKLFF.

Here the CDR3 reads CASIGTSGPVWNEQFF. For the CDR3, the DNA is TGTGCCAGCATTGGGACTAGCGGTCCGGTGTGGAATGAGCAGTTCTTC. V and J are TRBV25-1 and TRBJ2-1, with TRBD2 identical over 11 bases. Germline CDR1 is MGHDK and CDR2 is SYGVNS. The CDR3 contains 16 residues. V lost 7 bases to trimming and J lost 7 bases; unmatched junction nucleotides: 12.

This chain joins TRBV25-1 and TRBJ2-4; 7 bases align to TRBD2. Germline V gene data show CDR1 as MGHDK and CDR2 as SYGVNS. The ends lost 6 bases at V and 4 bases at J; junction bases unmatched: 9. The CDR3 has 15 amino acids. The CDR3 loop is CASSPDGGGKNIQYF. The CDR3 nucleotides are TGTGCCAGCAGCCCGGACGGGGGAGGGAAAAACATTCAGTACTTC. Variable domain in full (rest from reference TRBV25-1 and TRBJ2-4): EADIYQTPRYLVIGTGKKITLECSQTMGHDKMYWYQQDPGMELHLIHYSYGVNSTEKGDLSSESTVSRIRTEHFPLTLESARPSHTSQYLCASSPDGGGKNIQYFGAGTRLSVL.